Below are 7 T cell receptor beta chains sequenced from a single sample in a study of human T cells and chemical hapten exposure. TCRdb called the RACE reads again in MiXCR, with one record for every CDR3 protein. The data show about 14,000 distinct CDR3 sequences, roughly 17% seen once. Time point of the sample: patch test 1, 2 weeks after DPC sensitization. Treatment: therapeutic diphenylcyclopropenone sensitization with weekly scalp DPC. Source: whole blood, taken in connection with sensitization to the hapten diphenylcyclopropenone (DPC). The receptors shown here come from a woman aged 25 to 45 with alopecia areata. Some clones in this sample may be carry-over from other donors' samples.

This clonotype occurred many times. V is TRBV18 and J is TRBJ2-1; maybe TRBD2 (7 bases). Trimming removed 4 bases at V and 8 bases at J, with 18 bases between. The CDR3 is made up of 15 amino acids. The germline gives CDR1 KGHSH, CDR2 LQKENI. This CDR3 is CASSRYRGAMDEQFF. For the CDR3, the DNA is TGTGCCAGCTCACGATATCGGGGGGCGATGGATGAGCAGTTCTTC.

This clonotype came up many times. The chain is built from TRBV7-8 and TRBJ2-2; no definite D call. Germline V lookup: CDR1 SGHVS, CDR2 FQNEAQ. The CDR3 consists of 19 residues. V lost 0 bases and J lost 0, with 17 bases in between. The DNA of the CDR3 is TGTGCCAGCAGCTTAGCGATTTTTGGTGGGCATACGAACACCGGGGAGCTGTTTTTT. It encodes CASSLAIFGGHTNTGELFF.

The V gene is TRBV7-2, the J gene TRBJ2-1; 9 bases line up with TRBD2. CDR1 is SGHTA, CDR2 FQGNSA, per germline. This CDR3 is 16 amino acids long. V dropped 5 bases and J dropped 4; count of bases not matched to a gene: 9. The CDR3 DNA follows: TGTGCCAGCAGCGCGATACTAGCGGGTCTGTACAATGAGCAGTTCTTC. Translating it yields CASSAILAGLYNEQFF.

The sample holds a few counts of this clonotype. V and J are TRBV6-2 or TRBV6-3 and TRBJ2-7, with 15 bases lining up with TRBD2. Looked up from germline, CDR1 is MNHEY and CDR2 is SVGEGT. The CDR3 has 15 amino acids. The V gene end was trimmed by 2 bases and the J gene end by 7 bases; junction bases not matched to a gene: 3. In nucleotides, the CDR3 is TGTGCCAGCAGTTACGGGACTAGCGGGGGGCTGGAGCAGTACGTC. Translated: CASSYGTSGGLEQYV.

This clonotype has a count of ten or more. The rearrangement joins TRBV5-1 to TRBJ2-5; 12 bases are a match to TRBD2. V lost 4 bases to trimming and J lost 3 bases; unmatched junction nucleotides: 7. Germline V CDR1 and CDR2: SGHRS, YFSETQ. This CDR3 comprises 16 residues. As DNA, the CDR3 is TGCGCCAGCAGCGACCTATGGACTAGCGGGAAAGAGACCCAGTACTTC. This gives the protein CASSDLWTSGKETQYF.

In regard to this clonotype: A much more abundant neighbour one base away suggests this may be a read error. Here the CDR3 reads CASSKVERDSGELFF. The CDR3 bases are TGTGCCAGCAGCAAGGTGGAGCGGGACTCCGGGGAGCTGTTTTTT. This sequence joins TRBV4-2 and TRBJ2-2, with 7 bases fitting TRBD2. The germline V gene encodes CDR1 LGHNA and CDR2 YNFKEQ. This CDR3 has 15 residues. The trim removed 5 bases at V and 6 bases at J, leaving 9 bases unmatched.

V gene TRBV7-6 combines with J gene TRBJ1-6; D not certain. The CDR3 has 14 residues. The germline V gene has CDR1 SGHVS and CDR2 FNYEAQ. V shed 7 bases and J shed 6 bases, with 13 bases lying between them. CDR3 nucleotide sequence: TGTGCCAGCAAAGTAGGAGATTTTAATTCACCCCTCCACTTT. It specifies CASKVGDFNSPLHF.